A single sample gave rise to the 14 T cell receptor beta chains below, sequenced in a study of blood T cell repertoires in COVID-19. Here immunoSEQ multiplex PCR was the method, and the copy in TCRdb shows in-frame clones only, minus some. The sample shows 250,000 to 350,000 clones, 90% of them seen only once. Sequenced: peripheral blood. These receptors came from a woman between 50 and 59 years old with COVID-19, enrolled during active disease.

The J gene is TRBJ2-1, the V gene TRBV10-3, with D tentatively TRBD2 (6 bases). The length of the CDR3 is 14 residues. V lost 5 bases to trimming and J lost 6 bases, with 14 bases between them. Germline values: CDR1 ENHRY, CDR2 SYGVKD. The CDR3 DNA is TGTGCCATCAGTTTGACTAGTCCCGGCAATGAGCAGTTCTTC. Encoded protein: CAISLTSPGNEQFF.

The J gene is TRBJ1-1, the V gene TRBV2; D gene uncertain. CDR1 SNHLY and CDR2 FYNNEI come from the germline V gene. V was cut by 3 bases and J by 9 bases, with 17 bases left in between. CDR3 length: 14 residues. This chain's CDR3 is CASSDRRAGYKAFF. CDR3 nucleotide sequence: TGTGCCAGCAGTGACAGGCGGGCCGGGTATAAAGCTTTCTTT.

This chain connects TRBV10-1 to TRBJ1-1; D remains unclear. V was cut by 5 bases and J by 10 bases, with 17 bases left in between. Germline V gives CDR1 WNHNN, CDR2 SYGVQD (reference sequence). CDR3 size: 13 residues. CDR3 bases: TGCGCCAGCAGTCCTAGCGGCGGGGAACGAGCTTTCTTT. As protein: CASSPSGGERAFF.

V gene TRBV3-1 (or the pseudogene TRBV3-2) combines with J gene TRBJ2-7; 15 nucleotides agree with TRBD2. The germline V gene has CDR1 LGHDT and CDR2 YNNKEL (reference sequence). The length of the CDR3 is 15 residues. V was clipped by 6 bases and J by 5 bases; unmatched bases: 5. The CDR3 DNA reads as TGTGCCAGCAGGTCCGGGACTAGCGGGAGGAACGAGCAGTACTTC. Protein product: CASRSGTSGRNEQYF.

This clone was observed a handful of times. J is TRBJ2-2 and V is TRBV10-3, with D tentatively TRBD2 (6 bases). V was shortened by 2 bases and J by 9 bases, with 13 bases between the two germline ends. Germline assignment: CDR1 ENHRY and CDR2 SYGVKD. CDR3 length: 14 residues. DNA of the CDR3: TGTGCCATCAGTGAGCCCGGGAGTATCAGGGAGCTGTTTTTT. It specifies CAISEPGSIRELFF.

The chain links TRBV14 to TRBJ2-7, with TRBD2 matching 9 bases. Germline values: CDR1 SGHDN, CDR2 FVKESK. J was trimmed by 3 bases and V by 4 bases; bases with no gene match: 7. CDR3 length equals 15 residues. CDR3 coding DNA: TGTGCCAGCAGCCGAGAACTAGCGGGTAGCTACGAGCAGTACTTC. Amino acid sequence: CASSRELAGSYEQYF.

V and J are TRBV11-2 and TRBJ1-6; D is ambiguous. This CDR3 is 14 amino acids long. CDR1 SGHAT and CDR2 FQNNGV come from the germline V gene. V was pared by 1 base and J by 4 bases, with 5 bases between. The CDR3 reads CASSLGQYNSPLHF. The CDR3 nucleotides are TGTGCCAGCAGCTTAGGACAATATAATTCACCCCTCCACTTT.

The rearrangement links TRBV4-2 to TRBJ1-4; 8 bases are a match to TRBD1. This CDR3 spans 16 amino acids. V trimming: 4 bases; J trimming: 7 bases; junction bases outside the gene matches: 11. Germline V gives CDR1 LGHNA, CDR2 YNFKEQ. Here the CDR3 DNA reads TGTGCCAGCAGCCGAACTGGGACAGGATGGGGTGAAAAACTGTTTTTT. As protein: CASSRTGTGWGEKLFF.

V gene TRBV6-6 combines with J gene TRBJ2-7; 7 bases align to TRBD1. Germline loops: CDR1 MNHNY, CDR2 SVGAGI (reference sequence). The V segment lost 0 bases and the J segment 5 bases; nucleotides outside the gene matches: 4. The CDR3 loop spans 14 amino acids. The CDR3 is CASSYSTGKDEQYF. DNA for the CDR3: TGTGCCAGCAGTTACTCGACAGGGAAGGACGAGCAGTACTTC.

This clone has a handful of counts. The V call is TRBV19, the J call TRBJ1-6, with D possibly being TRBD1 (5 bases). CDR3 length equals 13 residues. CDR1 LNHDA and CDR2 SQIVND come from the germline V gene (reference sequence). Trimming removed 9 bases from V and 9 bases from J, with 15 bases in between. This chain's CDR3 is CASDRGDASPLHF. The CDR3 bases are TGTGCCAGCGACCGGGGGGATGCTTCACCCCTCCACTTT.

The rearrangement uses TRBV6-5 and TRBJ1-2, with 7 bases that match TRBD1. J lost 7 bases, V lost 0 bases, and 8 bases had no gene match. Germline V CDR1 and CDR2: MNHEY, SVGAGI. The CDR3 extends over 15 amino acids. For the CDR3, the DNA is TGTGCCAGCAGTTACTCCTTTGGAGGGGGCCGTGGCTACACCTTC. Translated: CASSYSFGGGRGYTF.

J is TRBJ2-7 and V is TRBV13, with 11 bases lining up with TRBD2. Germline CDR1 PRHDT, CDR2 FYEKMQ (reference sequence). After removal of 6 bases from V and 3 bases from J, the junction contained 10 bases not matched to a gene. This CDR3 comprises 16 residues. The CDR3 is CASSYTGTSGYYEQYF. DNA for the CDR3: TGTGCCAGCAGTTATACCGGGACTAGCGGATACTACGAGCAGTACTTC. Filled out from reference TRBV13 and TRBJ2-7, the complete variable domain reads AAGVIQSPRHLIKEKRETATLKCYPIPRHDTVYWYQQGPGQDPQFLISFYEKMQSDKGSIPDRFSAQQFSDYHSELNMSSLELGDSALYFCASSYTGTSGYYEQYFGPGTRLTVT.

This clone was found once. The CDR3 here is CASRGQDYSNQPQHF. The CDR3 DNA sequence: TGTGCCAGCAGGGGACAGGATTATAGCAATCAGCCCCAGCATTTT. V and J are TRBV28 and TRBJ1-5, with TRBD1 matching over 8 bases. The germline gives CDR1 MDHEN, CDR2 SYDVKM. The CDR3 is made up of 15 amino acids. J was trimmed by 0 bases and V by 6 bases; bases with no gene match: 4.

The V gene is TRBV7-2, the J gene TRBJ2-2, with 9 bases that match TRBD1. J was trimmed by 4 bases and V by 5 bases; bases with no gene match: 5. This CDR3 is built from 15 residues. Germline assignment: CDR1 SGHTA and CDR2 FQGNSA. DNA of the CDR3: TGTGCCAGCAGCCTGGACAGGGGCACCACCGGGGAGCTGTTTTTT. It encodes CASSLDRGTTGELFF.